This T cell receptor beta chain was identified during a study of early T cells in non-severe SARS-CoV-2 infection (TCRdb year 2021). A note on the overall study: Because TCR sequencing relied on bulk RNA taken from unsorted whole blood, pairing of alpha and beta chains was not possible. Results and caveats for the whole study, not just this receptor: VDJdb matching was skewed toward anti-spike CD8 responses, so virus-specific expansions were likely underestimated and private and CD4 specificities were missed.

The CDR3 runs 13 residues from the cysteine to the phenylalanine. The CDR3 DNA has 39 bases and is translated from base 1. The germline V gene (reference sequence) supplies CDR1 LGHDT and CDR2 YNNKEL. V sheds 0 bases and J sheds 7 bases, leaving 9 bases between their ends. A case-control design nested within a healthcare worker cohort in London, UK, was used, with weekly nasopharyngeal swab PCR tests and blood sampling performed. Healthcare workers were enrolled in the week of the UK lockdown, from 23 to 31 March 2020, and were followed every week for up to roughly 16 weeks. Libraries came from 5' RACE. The sequencer listed for this sample is NextSeq 500. In the TCR library protocol, unique molecular identifiers were attached to individual cDNA molecules to correct for PCR bias and sequencing error. Both TCR alpha and beta chains were sequenced, and tight co-correlation was observed between alpha and beta sequence abundances in each sample. Per the original workflow: Decombinator V4 was used to perform V gene, J gene and CDR3 annotation of TCR sequences. TCRs were defined as expanded if a significant change between any two time points was detected under a Poisson model with p below 0.0001. TCR abundances were normalised to the total number of TCRs sequenced per sample and expressed as counts per million. TRAV1-2 paired with TRAJ12, TRAJ20 or TRAJ33 defined MAIT TCRs, while TRAV10 paired with TRAJ18 defined iNKT TCRs. A search of VDJdb, accessed on 1 November 2021, was run for TCRs annotated to CMV, EBV and SARS-CoV-2, with TCRs annotated for multiple antigens excluded. TCRdb's own reprocessing of the public reads used fastp at Q25 and MiXCR and kept productive beta chains. When rows share a CDR3 protein, they turn into one entry using the most common DNA and genes. TCRdb, rather than the study authors, made the V and J calls. This sample comprises tens of thousands of distinct CDR3 sequences, roughly 8.2% of them detected only once. The top ten hold about 4.2% of the sample.

This clonotype turned up a few times. Its antigen remains unidentified. No quality values exist for individual bases; no much larger clone is one base distant. Source material: whole blood. This clonotype was sampled from an adult who was a healthcare worker with PCR-confirmed SARS-CoV-2 infection or an uninfected control (not recorded which). Recombination joined TRBV3-1 with TRBJ1-1, with an unclear D gene assignment. In nucleotides, the sequence is TGTGCCAGCAGCCAAGAGCGCCAGCATGAAGCTTTCTTT. Translated, this gives CASSQERQHEAFF.